This T cell receptor (beta chain) is from a study of blood T cells in healthy people across ages. A second about 6 to 11 cycle PCR used barcoded and J-beta primers. Carrying 12 random nucleotides, a template-switch adaptor labeled each individual cDNA molecule. TCRdb re-called the 5' RACE reads through MiXCR, storing one row per CDR3 protein. Of under 2 million distinct CDR3 sequences listed, 30% to 35% are singletons. Comments on this clonotype: As yet, its antigen is unknown.

Study conclusions and caveats: It was not possible, with unsorted PBMCs, to conclusively compare naive and antigen-experienced cells.

This receptor was taken from a woman in her thirties in good health. Sequenced: blood.

The DNA of the CDR3 is TGCGCCAGCAGCCAAAGGACTAGCGGGACCTCCTACGAGCAGTACTTC. This codes for CASSQRTSGTSYEQYF. The rearrangement links TRBV4-1 to TRBJ2-7, with 12 bases lining up with TRBD2. The V segment lost 2 bases and the J segment 0 bases; nucleotides outside the gene matches: 2. CDR1 MGHRA and CDR2 YSYEKL come from the germline V gene. This CDR3 has 16 residues.